Listed below are T cell receptor beta chains from one sample, sequenced in a study of T-cell reconstitution after alpha-beta-depleted transplantation in children. TCRdb analysed the PCR reads with MiXCR anew, one entry per CDR3 protein. There are nearly 550,000 distinct CDR3 sequences in the sample; about a sixth occur only once, and 3.3% lies in the top ten. Sequencing used PBMCs from the stem cell graft donor, obtained from the stem cell graft. The receptors stem from a human donor who donated a stem cell graft to a child with acute lymphoblastic leukemia. The CDR3 runs from the conserved cysteine through the conserved F or W. The D gene is left open where the match is weak. The size field is filled for only some rows; it gives once, few, many or a size class.

TGTGCCAGCAGCTTGGAGGTCTCCAGGGAGGACACCGGGGAGCTGTTTTTT	CASSLEVSREDTGELFF	.	TRBJ2-2	TRBV5-6	.
TGTGCCAGCACACGGGGACAGGGGCTGGATGAGCAGTTCTTC	CASTRGQGLDEQFF	TRBD1	TRBJ2-1	TRBV27	.
TGTGCCAGCAGTTACTCGCAGGAGAGCTCCTACGAGCAGTACTTC	CASSYSQESSYEQYF	.	TRBJ2-7	TRBV6-7	.
TGTGCCAGCTCAACCTTTAACACCAACTATGGCTACACCTTC	CASSTFNTNYGYTF	.	TRBJ1-2	TRBV18	few
TGTGCCAGCAGCTTCAAGGAAGGAGCCCCTAGCACAGATACGCAGTATTTT	CASSFKEGAPSTDTQYF	.	TRBJ2-3	TRBV7-3	.
TGCGCCAGCAGCTTGGCCATATTAACAGATGCGAACACCGGGGAGCTGTTTTTT	CASSLAILTDANTGELFF	.	TRBJ2-2	TRBV5-1	.
TGTGCCAGCAGTTTAAGAGGGTTCACAGATACGCAGTATTTT	CASSLRGFTDTQYF	.	TRBJ2-3	TRBV12-3/TRBV12-4	.
TGTGCCAGCAGGGGTTGGGAAAATTCACCCCTCCACTTT	CASRGWENSPLHF	.	TRBJ1-6	TRBV2	few
TGCGCCAGCAGCTTGACAGACAGTGACGGCTACACCTTC	CASSLTDSDGYTF	.	TRBJ1-2	TRBV5-1	few
TGCGCCAGCAGCCCGGGCCACCTTAGCCTCTATGGCTACACCTTC	CASSPGHLSLYGYTF	.	TRBJ1-2	TRBV5-1	once
TGCGCCAGCAGCCAAGCTGGGACTGTCGCCTACGAGCAGTACTTC	CASSQAGTVAYEQYF	.	TRBJ2-7	TRBV4-1	.
TGTGCCAGCAGTACCCAGGTCGGTTTCGGGGACAGGATCATCTATGGCTACACCTTC	CASSTQVGFGDRIIYGYTF	TRBD1	TRBJ1-2	TRBV6-2/TRBV6-3	few
TGTGCCACCAGCAGAGAGCCTAGCGGGAGGAGGGGCTACGAGCAGTACTTC	CATSREPSGRRGYEQYF	TRBD2	TRBJ2-7	TRBV15	.
TGCGCCAGCAGCTCGGGGACAGGGGGAAACGGGGACTTC	CASSSGTGGNGDF	TRBD1	TRBJ2-5	TRBV5-1	few
TGCGCCAGCAGCTTGGGGGCGTTTAGGTCTTACGAGCAGTACTTC	CASSLGAFRSYEQYF	.	TRBJ2-7	TRBV5-1	.
TGCAGCGTTGTATTTCGCGGGACAGGTGTGAACACTGAAGCTTTCTTT	CSVVFRGTGVNTEAFF	TRBD1	TRBJ1-1	TRBV29-1	.
TGTGCCAGCAGCCGCTTGCCGGGACAGATGTTATCCTACGAGCAGTACTTC	CASSRLPGQMLSYEQYF	TRBD1	TRBJ2-7	TRBV6-2/TRBV6-3	.
TGTGCCAGCCGTGAGGGGTGGCGCACTGAAGCTTTCTTT	CASREGWRTEAFF	.	TRBJ1-1	TRBV5-5	.
TGTGCCAGTAGTGTCTTAACGGGACAGGAGAATGAGCAGTTCTTC	CASSVLTGQENEQFF	TRBD1	TRBJ2-1	TRBV19	.
TGTGCCAGCAGCTTAACCATGGAGACCCAGTACTTC	CASSLTMETQYF	.	TRBJ2-5	TRBV7-6	few
TGTGCCAGCAGCGTCACACCCGCTGATTCCTACGAGCAGTACTTC	CASSVTPADSYEQYF	.	TRBJ2-7	TRBV9	.
TGTGCCAGCAGTTTCACAGGGGGCAGGGGCAATCAGCCCCAGCATTTT	CASSFTGGRGNQPQHF	TRBD1	TRBJ1-5	TRBV12-3/TRBV12-4	few
TGTGCCAGCAGCTTAGCCGGGAATATGGATACGCAGTATTTT	CASSLAGNMDTQYF	.	TRBJ2-3	TRBV7-9	.
TGTGCCAGCAGCTCCCAGGGAACTGGGACTGAAGCTTTCTTT	CASSSQGTGTEAFF	.	TRBJ1-1	TRBV7-3	.
TGTGCCAGCAGCCAAGAGGAGGGACCCTCCTACGAGCAGTACTTC	CASSQEEGPSYEQYF	.	TRBJ2-7	TRBV3-1	few
TGTGCCAGCAGCAGGGACAGGTTAAGCACAGATACGCAGTATTTT	CASSRDRLSTDTQYF	TRBD1	TRBJ2-3	TRBV7-7	.
TGTGCCAGCAGCCTTCTACAGTCCACTGAAGCTTTCTTT	CASSLLQSTEAFF	.	TRBJ1-1	TRBV7-3	few
TGCAGCGTTGAGCGGATGAACACTGAAGCTTTCTTT	CSVERMNTEAFF	.	TRBJ1-1	TRBV29-1	.